This section outlines one T cell receptor (beta chain) sequence together with its context. Its antigen is still unknown. The assay was run at survey level. Repertoires were generated with immunoSEQ multiplex PCR, while TCRdb's copy carries only in-frame clones and drops some. The top ten hold roughly 2% of the sample, which has about 95,000 clones, around 72% seen once. CDR3 size: 13 residues. In germline, CDR1 is SNHLY, CDR2 FYNNEI. V shed 8 bases and J shed 4 bases, with 11 bases lying between them. The data belong to a study of fetal regulatory T cell absence and autoimmunity. Whole-study findings and limits: Oligoclonal TCR enrichment in pancreas over cord blood reached over 100-fold for some clones. Broadly similar TRB gene family usage was seen in pancreas and cord blood. The oligoclonal enrichment was interpreted as supporting antigen-driven pancreatic autoimmunity before birth in IPEX syndrome.

Sequenced input: pancreas tissue. The rearrangement links TRBV2 to TRBJ2-2; D unclear. The receptor was derived from a male donor with IPEX syndrome. CDR3 region: CASSLESTGELFF. The CDR3 DNA sequence: TGTGCCAGCTCCCTAGAAAGCACCGGGGAGCTGTTTTTT.